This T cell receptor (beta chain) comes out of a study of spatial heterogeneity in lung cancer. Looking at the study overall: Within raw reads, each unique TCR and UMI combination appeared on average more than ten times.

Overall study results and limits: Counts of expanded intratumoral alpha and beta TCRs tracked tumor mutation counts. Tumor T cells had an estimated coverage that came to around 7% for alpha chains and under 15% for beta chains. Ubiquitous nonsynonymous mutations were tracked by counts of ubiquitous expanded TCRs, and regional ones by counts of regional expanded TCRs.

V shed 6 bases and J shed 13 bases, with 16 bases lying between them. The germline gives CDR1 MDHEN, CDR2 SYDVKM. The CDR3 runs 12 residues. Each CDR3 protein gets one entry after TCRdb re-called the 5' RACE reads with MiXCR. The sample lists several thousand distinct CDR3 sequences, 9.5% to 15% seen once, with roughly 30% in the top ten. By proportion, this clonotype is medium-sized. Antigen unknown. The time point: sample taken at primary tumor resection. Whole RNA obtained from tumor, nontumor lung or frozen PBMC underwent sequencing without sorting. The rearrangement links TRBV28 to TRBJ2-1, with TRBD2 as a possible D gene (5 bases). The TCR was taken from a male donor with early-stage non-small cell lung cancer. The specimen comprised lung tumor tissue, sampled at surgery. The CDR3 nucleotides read TGTGCCAGCAGGACACTCAGCGGTATACAGTTCTTC. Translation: CASRTLSGIQFF.